This passage covers 18 T cell receptor beta chains from one sample sequenced in a study of shared clonotypes between healthy human individuals. The data were produced by immunoSEQ multiplex PCR, yet TCRdb's version contains in-frame clones alone and is incomplete. This table holds approximately 530,000 clones, 90% to 96% found once. The sample comprised naive CD4+ T cells sorted from blood. Subset reported: CD45RA+ positively selected. The receptors were gathered from a woman in her 30s in good health.

This clone was detected only once. The junction differs from germline at one of its ends, possibly a read error. This chain joins TRBV5-1 and TRBJ2-1, with TRBD2 as a possible D gene (5 bases). Germline lookup yields CDR1 SGHRS and CDR2 YFSETQ. This CDR3 is built from 15 residues. This CDR3 reads CASRLAGERANEQFF. CDR3 bases: TGCGCCAGCAGATTGGCCGGGGAACGGGCAAATGAGCAGTTCTTC.

The chain links TRBV7-9 to TRBJ1-5; D remains unclear. Germline V gives CDR1 SEHNR, CDR2 FQNEAQ (reference sequence). V lost 1 base and J 7 bases, leaving 11 bases between the germline ends. There are 14 residues in the CDR3. CDR3: CASSLGPGWQPQHF. The CDR3 DNA reads TGTGCCAGCAGCTTAGGTCCGGGTTGGCAGCCCCAGCATTTT.

The V and J genes are TRBV19 and TRBJ2-7, with D maybe TRBD1 (6 bases). The germline V gene has CDR1 LNHDA and CDR2 SQIVND (reference sequence). The CDR3 has 16 amino acids. Trimming cost V 4 bases and J 2 bases, with 18 bases left between them. The DNA of the CDR3 is TGTGCCAGTAGTAGAACGACCAACAGGGAAGCCTACGAGCAGTACTTC. Translating gives CASSRTTNREAYEQYF.

The chain employs TRBV4-1 and TRBJ2-7; either TRBD1 or TRBD2 may fit D (7 bases each). Trimming cost V 0 bases and J 1 base, with 19 bases left between them. The CDR3 length is 18 residues. From germline, CDR1 is MGHRA and CDR2 YSYEKL. This CDR3 reads CASSQEGGDGTASYEQYF. The CDR3 nucleotides are TGCGCCAGCAGCCAAGAGGGGGGGGATGGGACAGCTTCCTACGAGCAGTACTTC.

The chain carries TRBV6-5 and TRBJ2-3, with TRBD2 identical over 8 bases. The J segment lost 4 bases and the V segment lost 9 bases, leaving 9 bases of the junction unmatched. The CDR3 runs 14 residues. Germline CDR1 reads MNHEY; CDR2 reads SVGAGI. CDR3 bases: TGTGCCAGTTACAGGCGGGAGGAGGCAGATACGCAGTATTTT. This codes for CASYRREEADTQYF.

The V call is TRBV5-8, the J call TRBJ2-1, with a possible D match to TRBD2 (5 bases). This CDR3 is 12 amino acids long. V was cut by 6 bases and J by 9 bases, with 13 bases left in between. CDR1 and CDR2 (germline): SGHTS, YDEGEE. This CDR3 is CASTLGPSEQFF. CDR3 bases: TGTGCCAGCACACTAGGGCCTAGTGAGCAGTTCTTC.

The rearrangement links TRBV5-4 to TRBJ1-6, with a tentative D call TRBD1 (5 bases). Per germline, CDR1 SGHNT and CDR2 YYREEE (reference sequence). V dropped 0 bases and J dropped 0 bases, with 16 bases sitting between them. CDR3 size: 19 residues. The CDR3 sequence: CASSLAGTLPSSYNSPLHF. CDR3 bases: TGTGCCAGCAGCTTGGCTGGGACGCTTCCCAGCTCCTATAATTCACCCCTCCACTTT. Variable domain in full (rest from reference TRBV5-4 and TRBJ1-6): ETGVTQSPTHLIKTRGQQVTLRCSSQSGHNTVSWYQQALGQGPQFIFQYYREEENGRGNFPPRFSGLQFPNYSSELNVNALELDDSALYLCASSLAGTLPSSYNSPLHFGNGTRLTVT.

The chain recombines TRBV28 with TRBJ2-2; D is unresolved. The germline V gene encodes CDR1 MDHEN and CDR2 SYDVKM. This CDR3 spans 13 amino acids. V was trimmed by 5 bases and J by 6 bases, leaving 10 bases between them. In DNA, the CDR3 is TGTGCCAGCAGTATGCTAGTCCCCGGGGAGCTGTTTTTT. Translation gives CASSMLVPGELFF.

For the CDR3, the DNA is TGCGCCAGCAGCTTAGACAGCTCGAACAATGAGCAGTTCTTC. It yields the protein CASSLDSSNNEQFF. V gene TRBV5-1 combines with J gene TRBJ2-1; the D gene is possibly TRBD1 (5 bases). CDR3 length: 14 amino acids. The ends were cut back, 2 bases at V and 5 bases at J, with 11 bases in the middle. CDR1 and CDR2 (germline): SGHRS, YFSETQ.

The rearrangement joins TRBV11-3 to TRBJ1-2; the match to TRBD1 covers 11 bases. The CDR3 loop spans 15 amino acids. In germline, CDR1 is SGHNT, CDR2 YENEEA. Trimming at V came to 4 bases and at J to 6 bases, leaving 7 bases not matched to a gene. CDR3: CASSYPGTGGNGYTF. In DNA, the CDR3 is TGTGCCAGCAGCTACCCCGGGACAGGGGGTAATGGCTACACCTTC.

The rearrangement links TRBV7-9 to TRBJ1-1; TRBD1 agrees at 7 bases. V was pared by 3 bases and J by 4 bases, with 8 bases of the junction left unmatched. The CDR3 sequence is 15 residues long. CDR1 and CDR2 from the germline V gene are SEHNR and FQNEAQ (reference sequence). DNA of the CDR3: TGTGCCAGCAGCTTCGGACAGGTCGGTACCACTGAAGCTTTCTTT. Translation: CASSFGQVGTTEAFF. The full variable domain, with the rest looked up from reference TRBV7-9 and TRBJ1-1, is DTGVSQNPRHKITKRGQNVTFRCDPISEHNRLYWYRQTLGQGPEFLTYFQNEAQLEKSRLLSDRFSAERPKGSFSTLEIQRTEQGDSAMYLCASSFGQVGTTEAFFGQGTRLTVV.

This chain links TRBV7-2 with TRBJ1-3; D is ambiguous. CDR3 length: 18 amino acids. CDR1 and CDR2 (germline): SGHTA, FQGNSA. The V gene lost 1 base and the J gene lost 4 bases, with 20 bases spanning the gap. In DNA, the CDR3 is TGTGCCAGCAGCTTAGATGCGTCCAAGGCAGGCAGGGGAAACACCATATATTTT. Translated, it gives CASSLDASKAGRGNTIYF.

This chain joins TRBV5-6 and TRBJ2-5; D call uncertain. The CDR3 runs 12 residues. The germline V gene encodes CDR1 SGHDT and CDR2 YYEEEE. The V end was cut by 6 bases, the J end by 1 base, with 7 bases between. The CDR3 DNA sequence: TGTGCCAGCATCGGGTTCCAAGAGACCCAGTACTTC. It is translated as CASIGFQETQYF. The whole variable domain, remainder taken from reference TRBV5-6 and TRBJ2-5, is DAGVTQSPTHLIKTRGQQVTLRCSPKSGHDTVSWYQQALGQGPQFIFQYYEEEERQRGNFPDRFSGHQFPNYSSELNVNALLLGDSALYLCASIGFQETQYFGPGTRLLVL.

The chain couples TRBV2 to TRBJ2-1, with D uncertain. CDR1 SNHLY and CDR2 FYNNEI come from the germline V gene. CDR3 size: 13 residues. Trimming took 8 bases from V and 3 from J, leaving 11 bases between them. The CDR3 loop reads CASAGGFYNEQFF. The CDR3 DNA sequence: TGTGCCAGCGCCGGCGGCTTCTACAATGAGCAGTTCTTC.

J is TRBJ2-7 and V is TRBV6-1; 8 nucleotides match TRBD2. With 5 bases clipped from V and 0 bases from J, the junction kept 6 bases outside the gene matches. The CDR3 has 15 amino acids. The germline V gene has CDR1 MNHNS and CDR2 SASEGT. The CDR3 region has the DNA TGTGCCAGCAGTACCTTAGCGGGATCCTCCTACGAGCAGTACTTC. This codes for CASSTLAGSSYEQYF.

The V and J genes are TRBV18 and TRBJ2-7; D not certain. The CDR3 has 15 amino acids. V lost 6 bases, J lost 2 bases, and 17 bases lay in between. Germline V gives CDR1 KGHSH, CDR2 LQKENI. CDR3 coding DNA: TGTGCCAGCTCGCCGACCTTCGTATCAGCCTACGAGCAGTACTTC. It yields the protein CASSPTFVSAYEQYF.

Only one count was recorded for this clone. The chain recombines TRBV18 with TRBJ2-7; TRBD1 might be the D (5 bases). The germline CDR1 and CDR2 sequences are KGHSH and LQKENI. Trimming left V 6 bases short and J 2 bases short, with 14 bases between. The CDR3 runs to 14 residues. The CDR3, as DNA: TGTGCCAGCTCGCAAATGGGGCCGACCTACGAGCAGTACTTC. Amino acids: CASSQMGPTYEQYF.

This chain connects TRBV7-9 to TRBJ2-7; 9 nucleotides align to TRBD2. Germline V gene sequence: CDR1 SEHNR, CDR2 FQNEAQ (reference sequence). The V and J ends lost 5 bases and 3 bases, in that order; junction bases with no gene match: 14. This CDR3 has 17 residues. The CDR3 here is CASSPRALAGERYEQYF. The CDR3 DNA is TGTGCCAGCAGCCCCCGGGCACTAGCGGGCGAGCGCTACGAGCAGTACTTC.